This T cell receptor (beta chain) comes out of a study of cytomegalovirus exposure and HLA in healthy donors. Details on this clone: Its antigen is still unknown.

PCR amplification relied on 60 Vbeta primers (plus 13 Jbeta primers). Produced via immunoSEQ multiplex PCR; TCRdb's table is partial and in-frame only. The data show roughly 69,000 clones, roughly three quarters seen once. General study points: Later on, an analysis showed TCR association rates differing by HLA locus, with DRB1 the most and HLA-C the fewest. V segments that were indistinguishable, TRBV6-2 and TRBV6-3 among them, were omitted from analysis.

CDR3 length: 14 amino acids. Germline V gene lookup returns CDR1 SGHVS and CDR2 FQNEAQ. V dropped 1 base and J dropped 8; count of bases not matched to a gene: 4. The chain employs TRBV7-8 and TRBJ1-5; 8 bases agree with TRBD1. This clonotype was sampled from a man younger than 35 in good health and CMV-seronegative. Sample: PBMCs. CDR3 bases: TGTGCCAGCAGCTTAGGGACAGGGAGGGAGCCCCAGCATTTT. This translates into CASSLGTGREPQHF.